This T cell receptor (beta chain) was profiled in a study of beta chain features in type 1 diabetes. Study observations and caveats: Relative to healthy donors, patients appeared to have naive, central memory and Treg TCRB repertoires that were more similar. TCRB CDR3s from Type 1 diabetes patients were moderately but significantly shorter in all four CD4+ subsets. For TCRB rearrangement, an influence of HLA type remained unresolved here. For type 1 diabetes patients, VDJ junctions showed fewer insertions and more deletions.

Isolated RNA was reverse transcribed in full, so expressed TCRB transcripts were sequenced. Measured with immunoSEQ multiplex PCR; TCRdb has only the in-frame clones, and not every one. The profile shows approximately 270,000 clones, 14% of them singletons. This CDR3 has 13 amino acids. CDR1 is MDHEN, CDR2 SYDVKM, per germline. V shed 6 bases and J shed 2 bases, with 10 bases lying between them. About this clone itself: Antigen specificity is unknown.

Every sorted population was more than 98% pure. Input material: naive CD4+ T cells from blood. The chain is built from TRBV28 and TRBJ1-1; TRBD1 might be the D (5 bases). This clonotype originated in a man aged 25-45 years with type 1 diabetes. CDR3 in amino acids: CASRGQLNTEAFF. The DNA for the CDR3 is TGTGCCAGCAGGGGGCAGCTCAACACTGAAGCTTTCTTT.